This TCR beta chain was identified during a study of beta chain features in type 1 diabetes. Study conclusions and caveats: Among all four CD4+ subsets, Type 1 diabetes patients had TCRB CDR3s that were moderately but significantly shorter. Still unanswered here is whether HLA type influences TCRB rearrangement.

Per germline, CDR1 KGHSH and CDR2 LQKENI. This CDR3 is built from 13 residues. The ends were cut back, 6 bases at V and 2 bases at J, with 10 bases in the middle. A single heparinised draw of approximately 100 mL on average was taken per donor. Via the markers CD45RO/CCR7/CD25/CD127/CD95/CD27, stem cell-like memory, regulatory, central memory and naive CD4+ cells were sorted. This clone was seen a handful of times. The antigen is not known. Reverse transcription of all isolated RNA meant that expressed TCRB transcripts were sequenced. Some clones are missing from TCRdb's copy, which holds only in-frame ones; the method was immunoSEQ multiplex PCR. Among some 160,000 clones listed, approximately 9% were seen once.

The clonotype comes from a woman under 30 in good health. This sequence joins TRBV18 and TRBJ1-1, with D perhaps TRBD1 (5 bases). Sequencing used central memory CD4+ T cells from blood. The CDR3 spells CASSRGENTEAFF. The DNA for the CDR3 is TGTGCCAGCTCCCGGGGGGAAAACACTGAAGCTTTCTTT.